This entry lists 7 T cell receptor beta chains sequenced from one sample in a study of beta chain features in type 1 diabetes. Study results and caveats: Shorter TCRB CDR3s, moderately but significantly so, marked every one of the four CD4+ subsets in Type 1 diabetes patients.

Investigators reverse transcribed all isolated RNA, so they sequenced expressed TCRB transcripts. Sequenced by immunoSEQ multiplex PCR; TCRdb stores in-frame clones only, minus some. The sample has 350,000 to 400,000 clones; 10% to 15% are singletons. No antigen has been assigned to these receptors. Sequencing was performed on naive CD4+ T cells from blood. All receptors derive from a woman between 18 and 29 years old with type 1 diabetes.

As concerns this clone: The sample contains more than one DNA sequence encoding this CDR3. The chain employs TRBV18 and TRBJ1-1; D uncertain. Trimming took off 2 bases at V and 1 base at J, with 5 bases between the two ends. Germline values: CDR1 KGHSH, CDR2 LQKENI. The CDR3 has 13 amino acids. CDR3 amino acids: CASSPEANTEAFF. The CDR3 DNA reads TGTGCCAGCTCACCAGAAGCGAACACTGAAGCTTTCTTT.

On this clone: One end of the junction fails to match germline, which may point to a read error. The rearrangement links TRBV7-9 to TRBJ2-7, with 8 bases aligning to TRBD1. This CDR3 comprises 17 residues. Germline values: CDR1 SEHNR, CDR2 FQNEAQ (reference sequence). DNA of the CDR3: TGTGCCAGCAGCTTATGGAGGGGCGGACAGGGCGGAGCTGAGGCTACCTTC. It is translated as CASSLWRGGQGGAEATF.

This clone appeared a few times. The J gene is TRBJ2-1, the V gene TRBV7-2; the D gene is possibly TRBD1 (7 bases). CDR3 length equals 13 residues. Trimming removed 6 bases from V and 7 bases from J, with 13 bases in between. CDR1 and CDR2 (germline): SGHTA, FQGNSA. The CDR3 loop reads CASSPSGGNEQFF. CDR3 nucleotides: TGTGCCAGCAGTCCCTCAGGGGGGAATGAGCAGTTCTTC.

The rearrangement joins TRBV6-5 to TRBJ2-1; the match to TRBD2 covers 7 bases. Germline V gene sequence: CDR1 MNHEY, CDR2 SVGAGI. The ends lost 7 bases at V and 4 bases at J; junction bases unmatched: 7. The CDR3 contains 14 residues. Here the CDR3 DNA reads TGTGCCAGCACTGGGGCGGGAGCATACAATGAGCAGTTCTTC. This translates into CASTGAGAYNEQFF.

This clone was seen only a few times. The chain employs TRBV30 and TRBJ2-5, with TRBD2 identical over 11 bases. This CDR3 comprises 15 residues. Germline V lookup: CDR1 GTSNPN, CDR2 SVGIG (reference sequence). J lost 5 bases, V lost 2 bases, and 7 bases had no gene match. As DNA, the CDR3 is TGTGCCTGGAGTACCTTAGCGGGAGGGCCGGAGACCCAGTACTTC. Protein product: CAWSTLAGGPETQYF.

This clone showed up just a few times. In DNA form, the CDR3 reads TGTGCCAGCAGTCCCCTCGGGAGGGCAAGGAGCAATCAGCCCCAGCATTTT. Translating gives CASSPLGRARSNQPQHF. The chain links TRBV7-2 to TRBJ1-5, with D unclear. The length of the CDR3 is 17 residues. V dropped 6 bases and J dropped 1 base, with 19 bases sitting between them. The V gene's germline CDR1 is SGHTA and CDR2 FQGNSA.

This clone has only a few counts. The chain is built from TRBV7-2 and TRBJ2-7; the D gene is possibly TRBD1 (6 bases). The V gene lost 3 bases and the J gene lost 0 bases, with 12 bases spanning the gap. Germline loops: CDR1 SGHTA, CDR2 FQGNSA. The CDR3 contains 15 residues. CDR3 loop: CASSLLGHSSYEQYF. CDR3 nucleotides: TGTGCCAGCAGCTTGCTGGGACATAGCTCCTACGAGCAGTACTTC.